This entry features one TCR beta chain sequence. Clones were read by immunoSEQ multiplex PCR, and TCRdb kept only the in-frame ones, dropping some. The sample lists 150,000 to 200,000 clones, roughly 85% occurring once. This record belongs to a study of cytomegalovirus exposure and HLA in healthy donors. The CDR3 has 15 amino acids. The germline V gene has CDR1 LNHNV and CDR2 YYDKDF (reference sequence). Trimming cost V 9 bases and J 3 bases, with 20 bases left between them. The V gene is TRBV15, the J gene TRBJ1-1, with D uncertain. This TCR came from a man aged 18-30 years in good health and CMV-seropositive. The specimen sequenced was PBMCs. The CDR3 reads CATKMWGTGDTEAFF. The CDR3, as DNA: TGTGCCACTAAAATGTGGGGAACCGGGGACACTGAAGCTTTCTTT.